These T cell receptor beta chains were read from a single sample in a study of blood T cell repertoires in COVID-19. TCRdb's table, derived via immunoSEQ multiplex PCR, lists solely in-frame clones and lacks some. Among around 19,000 clones listed, under 95% were seen once. Sequenced: peripheral blood. Receptors originate from a human donor in a cohort sampled during active COVID-19. Both conserved end residues are part of each CDR3. The D gene is left open where the match is weak. Not all rows give a size; the values are once, few, many and, for expanded clones, a class.

V: TRBV19; D: TRBD1; J: TRBJ2-7; length: 14; size: -; CDR3: CASSPGQGGGEQYF; DNA: TGTGCCAGTAGTCCGGGACAGGGTGGGGGCGAGCAGTACTTC
V: TRBV7-9; D: -; J: TRBJ1-5; length: 13; size: -; CDR3: CASSLEGGQPQHF; DNA: TGTGCCAGCAGCTTAGAAGGGGGTCAGCCCCAGCATTTT
V: TRBV30; D: -; J: TRBJ2-7; length: 12; size: once; CDR3: CAWSGRGLEQYF; DNA: TGTGCCTGGAGTGGGAGAGGGCTCGAGCAGTACTTC
V: TRBV5-8; D: TRBD2; J: TRBJ2-5; length: 16; size: -; CDR3: CASSSGDNAGEETQYF; DNA: TGTGCCAGCAGCTCTGGCGATAATGCGGGGGAAGAGACCCAGTACTTC
V: TRBV5-1; D: TRBD1; J: TRBJ1-1; length: 15; size: -; CDR3: CASKRQGAGNTEAFF; DNA: TGCGCCAGCAAACGACAGGGGGCGGGGAACACTGAAGCTTTCTTT
V: TRBV5-4; D: -; J: TRBJ2-3; length: 13; size: -; CDR3: CASSWAGTDTQYF; DNA: TGTGCCAGCAGCTGGGCGGGGACAGATACGCAGTATTTT
V: TRBV11-2; D: -; J: TRBJ2-7; length: 12; size: -; CDR3: CASSLDLHEQYF; DNA: TGTGCCAGCAGCTTAGATCTCCACGAGCAGTACTTC
V: TRBV5-4; D: TRBD1; J: TRBJ2-3; length: 17; size: -; CDR3: CASSSGWEDRDEDTQYF; DNA: TGTGCCAGCAGCTCCGGGTGGGAGGACAGGGATGAAGATACGCAGTATTTT
V: TRBV6-5; D: -; J: TRBJ2-7; length: 15; size: -; CDR3: CASSYSRQGPYEQYF; DNA: TGTGCCAGCAGTTACTCGAGGCAGGGTCCCTACGAGCAGTACTTC
V: TRBV6-5; D: -; J: TRBJ2-3; length: 15; size: -; CDR3: CASRPQGPSTDTQYF; DNA: TGTGCCAGCAGACCCCAGGGGCCTAGCACAGATACGCAGTATTTT
V: TRBV27; D: -; J: TRBJ2-5; length: 14; size: -; CDR3: CASSQGGFKETQYF; DNA: TGTGCCAGCAGTCAGGGGGGATTCAAAGAGACCCAGTACTTC
V: TRBV29-1; D: -; J: TRBJ1-1; length: 15; size: -; CDR3: CSVGVTGTINTEAFF; DNA: TGCAGCGTTGGTGTTACAGGGACAATTAACACTGAAGCTTTCTTT
V: TRBV15; D: -; J: TRBJ1-4; length: 17; size: -; CDR3: CATSGVGSGTTNEKLFF; DNA: TGTGCCACCAGCGGGGTGGGGTCAGGGACAACTAATGAAAAACTGTTTTTT
V: TRBV3-1/TRBV3-2; D: TRBD2; J: TRBJ2-7; length: 17; size: -; CDR3: CASIKRNGGGGIYEQYF; DNA: TGTGCCAGCATCAAACGAAACGGCGGGGGAGGGATCTACGAGCAGTACTTC
V: TRBV18; D: TRBD2; J: TRBJ2-3; length: 16; size: -; CDR3: CASSPASGGLTDTQYF; DNA: TGTGCCAGCTCACCGGCTAGCGGGGGACTCACAGATACGCAGTATTTT